A single sample gave rise to the 14 T cell receptor beta chains below, sequenced in a study of blood T cells in healthy people across ages. A second PCR of 7 to 11 cycles used a sample-barcoded 5' primer and a J-beta primer mix. A single record per CDR3 protein comes from TCRdb applying MiXCR to the 5' RACE reads. The table shows about 600,000 distinct CDR3 sequences, with around half occurring only once. Sequencing was carried out using blood. The receptors originated from an elderly man in good health.

V usage is TRBV7-2 and J usage is TRBJ2-3; possibly TRBD2 for D (6 bases). From germline, CDR1 is SGHTA and CDR2 FQGNSA. Trimming pared 5 bases from V and 4 bases from J, leaving 13 bases between. The CDR3 covers 14 residues. The CDR3 sequence is CASSPLTSSDTQYF. The CDR3 DNA reads TGTGCCAGCAGCCCGCTGACTAGTTCAGATACGCAGTATTTT.

This clonotype was seen only a few times. The chain carries TRBV19 and TRBJ2-1; 7 positions agree with TRBD1. Germline lookup yields CDR1 LNHDA and CDR2 SQIVND (reference sequence). The ends lost 7 bases at V and 4 bases at J; junction bases unmatched: 10. The length of the CDR3 is 15 residues. This chain's CDR3 is CASTQGGGEYNEQFF. The CDR3 nucleotides read TGTGCCAGTACTCAAGGGGGCGGCGAGTACAATGAGCAGTTCTTC.

This clonotype was seen more than once but under ten times. J is TRBJ2-7 and V is TRBV5-1; 10 bases line up with TRBD2. Looked up from germline, CDR1 is SGHRS and CDR2 is YFSETQ. V gave up 5 bases and J gave up 4 bases; unmatched junction bases: 9. The CDR3 loop spans 15 amino acids. CDR3 residues: CASRVLAGVEYEQYF. In nucleotides, the CDR3 is TGCGCCAGCAGAGTTCTAGCGGGAGTAGAGTACGAGCAGTACTTC.

The J gene is TRBJ2-3, the V gene TRBV12-3 or TRBV12-4; a possible D gene is TRBD2 (6 bases). Trimming pared 0 bases from V and 2 bases from J, leaving 12 bases between. The CDR3 sequence is 16 residues long. In DNA form, the CDR3 reads TGTGCCAGCAGTTTAGCGAAGCGGGTTCTCACAGATACGCAGTATTTT. Amino acids: CASSLAKRVLTDTQYF.

This clonotype has just a few counts. The rearrangement links TRBV20-1 to TRBJ2-3; D may be TRBD1 or TRBD2 (5 bases each). The CDR3 has 14 amino acids. Trimming stripped 6 bases from V and 0 bases from J, with 13 bases between. CDR1 DFQATT and CDR2 SNEGSKA come from the germline V gene (reference sequence). CDR3 nucleotides: TGCAGTGCCACTCGGGACGGAAGCACAGATACGCAGTATTTT. Translation: CSATRDGSTDTQYF.

The chain couples TRBV6-2 or TRBV6-3 to TRBJ2-7, with TRBD2 identical over 14 bases. The CDR3 is 19 residues long. The V segment lost 2 bases and the J segment 4 bases; nucleotides outside the gene matches: 13. Germline values: CDR1 MNHEY, CDR2 SVGEGT. CDR3 region: CASSYLRPGTSGSVYEQYF. The CDR3 region has the DNA TGTGCCAGCAGTTACCTTCGTCCCGGGACTAGCGGGAGTGTGTACGAGCAGTACTTC.

This clonotype has a handful of counts. This rearrangement joins TRBV18 to TRBJ1-1; no clear D. The V end lost 3 bases, the J end lost 8 bases, and 10 bases lay between the germline ends. This CDR3 region has 12 residues. Germline lookup yields CDR1 KGHSH and CDR2 LQKENI. This CDR3 reads CASSPQPEEAFF. CDR3 coding DNA: TGTGCCAGCTCACCCCAGCCGGAGGAAGCTTTCTTT.

This clonotype was recorded at least ten times. The CDR3 region is CASSYGGANTDTQYF. The CDR3 DNA is TGTGCCAGCAGTTACGGGGGAGCCAACACAGATACGCAGTATTTT. This chain uses TRBV6-5 with TRBJ2-3; D tentatively fits TRBD1 or TRBD2 (5 bases each). CDR3 length: 15 amino acids. The ends were cut back, 2 bases at V and 2 bases at J, with 11 bases in the middle. In germline, CDR1 is MNHEY, CDR2 SVGAGI.

This clonotype was detected ten times or more. This rearrangement joins TRBV6-5 to TRBJ2-2; TRBD1 matches 8 bases. The germline V gene encodes CDR1 MNHEY and CDR2 SVGAGI. CDR3 length equals 15 residues. Trimming at V came to 6 bases and at J to 2 bases, leaving 5 bases not matched to a gene. The CDR3 spells CASSRDRRNTGELFF. The DNA for the CDR3 is TGTGCCAGCAGCCGGGACAGGAGAAACACCGGGGAGCTGTTTTTT.

This clonotype was seen only a few times. The chain employs TRBV25-1 and TRBJ2-7; D gene unclear. The CDR3 length is 11 residues. With 2 bases removed from V and 2 bases from J, the gap between germline ends came to 1 base. CDR1 MGHDK and CDR2 SYGVNS come from the germline V gene. The CDR3 bases are TGTGCCAGCAGTGAAGCCTACGAGCAGTACTTC. This gives the protein CASSEAYEQYF.

The chain employs TRBV6-1 and TRBJ1-6; D not certain. The V and J ends lost 6 bases and 0 bases respectively, with 9 bases between them. Germline CDR1 is MNHNS and CDR2 is SASEGT. The CDR3 runs to 15 residues. The CDR3 region has the DNA TGTGCCAGCAGGCCTGATTTCTCCTATAATTCACCCCTCCACTTT. Translated, it gives CASRPDFSYNSPLHF.

This clonotype has ten or more counts. The chain recombines TRBV12-3 or TRBV12-4 with TRBJ1-2; D gene ambiguous. The CDR3 is 15 amino acids. The V end lost 7 bases, the J end lost 4 bases, and 19 bases lay between the germline ends. The CDR3 DNA reads TGTGCCAGCACCCAAAATAGGGCCCGTGGCTATGGCTACACCTTC. It translates to CASTQNRARGYGYTF.

This clonotype has only one observation. J is TRBJ2-3 and V is TRBV7-7; 7 nucleotides agree with TRBD2. Germline values: CDR1 SSHAT, CDR2 FNYEAQ (reference sequence). This CDR3 is 14 amino acids long. The junction had 4 bases not matched to a gene; V was cut back by 5 bases and J by 2 bases. CDR3 sequence reads: CASSPSGNTDTQYF. The CDR3 nucleotides are TGTGCCAGCAGCCCTAGCGGAAACACAGATACGCAGTATTTT.

This clonotype was counted a few times. The chain recombines TRBV12-3 or TRBV12-4 with TRBJ2-5; no clear D gene. Trimming pared 3 bases from V and 3 bases from J, leaving 14 bases between. The CDR3 extends over 15 amino acids. The CDR3 DNA sequence: TGTGCCAGCAGTTTTCATGGAGCTGGGAAAGAGACCCAGTACTTC. It codes for CASSFHGAGKETQYF.